This T cell receptor beta chain was recovered during a study of shared clonotypes between healthy human individuals. Selected positively for CCR7 and CD45RO-negative, naive CD8 cells excluded terminally differentiated effector memory CD45RA+ cells. J gave up 7 bases and V 2 bases, and 4 bases lay outside the gene matches. CDR3 length: 14 residues. The germline V gene has CDR1 GTSNPN and CDR2 SVGIG (reference sequence). Clones were sequenced by immunoSEQ multiplex PCR, and TCRdb holds only the in-frame ones, with some missing. The sample records about 1,800,000 clones, around 96% being singletons. The sequence was obtained from a man between 18 and 35 years old in good health. Sequencing was carried out using naive CD8+ T cells sorted from blood. The chain uses TRBV30 and TRBJ2-1, with 11 bases identical to TRBD1. The CDR3: CAWSIGTGGNEQFF. CDR3 nucleotides: TGTGCCTGGAGTATAGGGACAGGGGGGAATGAGCAGTTCTTC.